This T cell receptor beta chain derives from a study of blood T cell repertoires in COVID-19. As for the study in general: The United States, Italy and Spain were the sources of the acute and convalescent COVID-19 samples. PBMCs, B-cell-depleted T cells, or T cells provided the cDNA or gDNA that made up the material.

Germline V gene data show CDR1 as SNHLY and CDR2 as FYNNEI. After removal of 7 bases from V and 5 bases from J, the junction contained 8 bases not matched to a gene. This CDR3 has 14 amino acids. The authors' processing: Cell counts per sample came from amplifying reference gene primers. Here immunoSEQ multiplex PCR was the method, and the copy in TCRdb shows in-frame clones only, minus some. The DNA gave D and trimming, while V, J and clone size come from that table. The table records approximately 41,000 clones, over 75% of them present only once. The sequenced material came from peripheral blood. This rearrangement joins TRBV2 to TRBJ2-5; TRBD1 agrees at 9 bases. The receptor was derived from a woman older than 75 with acute or convalescent COVID-19. The CDR3 here is CASTEDRGAETQYF. In DNA form, the CDR3 reads TGTGCCAGCACAGAGGACAGGGGAGCGGAGACCCAGTACTTC.